This T cell receptor beta chain was retrieved from a study of tumor-infiltrating lymphocytes in localized non-small cell lung cancer. On the study more broadly: Some samples were collected after neoadjuvant chemotherapy; smokers, never-smokers and several histologies were included. Study-level findings and limits: Different pieces of the same tissue went to different assays, confounding technical variation with intratumor heterogeneity. Compared with uninvolved lung, tumors showed higher T cell infiltration by TCRbeta sequencing. Tumor T-cell fraction from TCR sequencing was not associated with recurrence-free survival (p = 0.61).

In regard to this clone: Its antigen is as yet unknown.

V was shortened by 4 bases and J by 8 bases, with 17 bases between the two germline ends. Germline V gene lookup returns CDR1 MNHNS and CDR2 SASEGT. There are 14 residues in the CDR3. The protocol was immunoSEQ multiplex PCR, while the TCRdb copy is restricted to in-frame clones and leaves out a portion. The table has about 12,000 clones, more than 75% seen once. The sequence was collected from a human donor with non-small cell lung cancer. This rearrangement joins TRBV6-1 to TRBJ1-1, with D hard to call. Sequenced sample: lung tumor tissue. CDR3 region: CASSGAPVVTEAFF. Written as DNA, the CDR3 is TGTGCCAGCAGTGGAGCTCCGGTGGTCACCGAAGCTTTCTTT.